These 19 T cell receptor beta chains share one sample of origin, sequenced in a study of shared clonotypes between healthy human individuals. Sequenced by immunoSEQ multiplex PCR; TCRdb stores in-frame clones only, minus some. This table holds some 95,000 clones, about 68% found once. The material sequenced was memory CD8+ T cells sorted from blood. Documented subset: CD45RO+ cells pooled with CCR7-negative TemRA cells. These receptors came from a man aged 25 to 45 in good health.

V gene TRBV6-6 combines with J gene TRBJ2-1; no clear D gene. The CDR3 sequence is 11 residues long. Per germline, CDR1 MNHNY and CDR2 SVGAGI (reference sequence). Trimming stripped 11 bases from V and 10 bases from J, with 15 bases between. The CDR3 region has the DNA TGTGCCGTATTATTTGGCCTCGAGCAGTTCTTC. Translating it yields CAVLFGLEQFF.

The chain joins TRBV5-1 to TRBJ2-5; 7 bases agree with TRBD1. The germline V gene encodes CDR1 SGHRS and CDR2 YFSETQ. The junction had 14 bases not matched to a gene; V was cut back by 4 bases and J by 5 bases. There are 16 residues in the CDR3. The CDR3 DNA reads TGCGCCAGCAGCGTAAGCCTAGGGGGCGCCTGGGAGACCCAGTACTTC. Translating gives CASSVSLGGAWETQYF.

V gene TRBV2 combines with J gene TRBJ2-5; 16 bases map to TRBD2. This CDR3 is 15 amino acids long. Germline CDR1 SNHLY, CDR2 FYNNEI. V lost 4 bases, J lost 5 bases, and 1 base stayed unmatched. In DNA, the CDR3 is TGTGCCAGCAGTGGGGGACTAGCGGGAGGGGAGACCCAGTACTTC. It is translated as CASSGGLAGGETQYF. The whole variable domain, remainder taken from reference TRBV2 and TRBJ2-5, is EPEVTQTPSHQVTQMGQEVILRCVPISNHLYFYWYRQILGQKVEFLVSFYNNEISEKSEIFDDQFSVERPDGSNFTLKIRSTKLEDSAMYFCASSGGLAGGETQYFGPGTRLLVL.

This clone appeared a few times. The gene calls are TRBV19 and TRBJ2-3, with a possible D match to TRBD1 (5 bases). The germline V gene has CDR1 LNHDA and CDR2 SQIVND (reference sequence). There are 13 residues in the CDR3. V lost 1 base and J 4 bases, leaving 6 bases between the germline ends. For the CDR3, the DNA is TGTGCCAGTAGTATAGTACAGGCAGATACGCAGTATTTT. This gives the protein CASSIVQADTQYF.

This chain joins TRBV27 and TRBJ2-2; D is uncertain. The germline V and J ends were trimmed by 3 bases and 4 bases, with 9 bases remaining between them. Germline V gene lookup returns CDR1 MNHEY and CDR2 SMNVEV (reference sequence). The CDR3 has 14 residues. CDR3 sequence: CASSFIGGTGELFF. The CDR3 DNA sequence: TGTGCCAGCAGTTTTATAGGCGGCACCGGGGAGCTGTTTTTT.

A single count supports this clone. The genes are TRBV6-5 and TRBJ2-7, with D perhaps matching TRBD1 or TRBD2 (5 bases each). Germline V CDR1 and CDR2: MNHEY, SVGAGI. The ends were cut back, 0 bases at V and 3 bases at J, with 15 bases in the middle. CDR3 length: 16 amino acids. The CDR3 coding sequence is TGTGCCAGCAGTTACTCCCTTGGTGGGGGATTCTACGAGCAGTACTTC. It is translated as CASSYSLGGGFYEQYF.

This rearrangement joins TRBV15 to TRBJ2-7; no clear D. Germline assignment: CDR1 LNHNV and CDR2 YYDKDF (reference sequence). V lost 6 bases and J lost 4, with 7 bases in between. This CDR3 has 11 amino acids. CDR3 sequence: CATRDGYEQYF. CDR3 sequence (DNA): TGTGCCACCAGAGACGGATACGAGCAGTACTTC.

The rearrangement links TRBV5-5 to TRBJ1-5, with a tentative D call TRBD1 (5 bases). The germline V and J ends were trimmed by 0 bases and 5 bases, with 15 bases remaining between them. Per germline, CDR1 SGHKS and CDR2 YYEKEE (reference sequence). The CDR3 is made up of 16 amino acids. CDR3 sequence reads: CASSLAVGPGHQPQHF. Here the CDR3 DNA reads TGTGCCAGCAGCTTGGCCGTCGGACCGGGGCATCAGCCCCAGCATTTT.

In DNA, the CDR3 is TGTGCCAGCAGTTTAAACGGTGGGGCTGAAGCTTTCTTT. It specifies CASSLNGGAEAFF. The chain employs TRBV27 and TRBJ1-1; D is undetermined. CDR1 is MNHEY and CDR2 is SMNVEV in the germline V gene (reference sequence). V lost 2 bases to trimming and J lost 6 bases, with 10 bases between them. CDR3 size: 13 residues.

The rearrangement joins TRBV27 to TRBJ2-3; D call uncertain. The CDR3 totals 12 residues. Trimming shortened V by 8 bases and J by 3 bases, and 9 bases separated the two germline ends. In germline, CDR1 is MNHEY, CDR2 SMNVEV (reference sequence). CDR3 amino acids: CASGIPTDTQYF. DNA of the CDR3: TGTGCCAGCGGGATCCCTACAGATACGCAGTATTTT.

The J gene is TRBJ1-4, the V gene TRBV7-3, with D possibly being TRBD1 (5 bases). The V end lost 5 bases, the J end lost 1 base, and 11 bases lay between the germline ends. The CDR3 extends over 15 amino acids. Germline V CDR1 and CDR2: SGHTA, FQGTGA. CDR3 DNA: TGTGCCAGCAGCCCGCGGGGGAGAACTAATGAAAAACTGTTTTTT. It is translated as CASSPRGRTNEKLFF.

CDR3 sequence reads: CASSYSRERSFHEQYF. The CDR3, as DNA: TGTGCCAGCAGTTACTCGAGGGAAAGAAGCTTTCACGAGCAGTACTTC. This chain connects TRBV6-6 to TRBJ2-7; D may be TRBD2 (5 bases). Looked up from germline, CDR1 is MNHNY and CDR2 is SVGAGI (reference sequence). This CDR3 comprises 16 residues. Trimming removed 0 bases at V and 5 bases at J, with 17 bases between.

The V and J genes are TRBV9 and TRBJ1-2; 7 positions agree with TRBD1. The germline gives CDR1 SGDLS, CDR2 YYNGEE. J was trimmed by 5 bases and V by 4 bases; bases with no gene match: 11. The CDR3 length is 15 residues. CDR3 residues: CASSTRQGEGYGYTF. Written as DNA, the CDR3 is TGTGCCAGCAGCACCCGACAGGGAGAAGGATATGGCTACACCTTC.

The chain combines TRBV9 with TRBJ2-3, with 8 bases that match TRBD2. There are 15 residues in the CDR3. Per germline, CDR1 SGDLS and CDR2 YYNGEE. Losses at the gene ends were 0 bases for V and 5 bases for J; bases not matched to a gene: 5. The CDR3, as DNA: TGTGCCAGCAGCGTAGTTTCCAGCGGGGGAGATACGCAGTATTTT. Translated, it gives CASSVVSSGGDTQYF.

This chain connects TRBV7-9 to TRBJ1-6, with D hard to call. The V and J ends lost 1 base and 7 bases respectively, with 5 bases between them. The CDR3 totals 13 residues. CDR1 and CDR2 (germline): SEHNR, FQNEAQ (reference sequence). CDR3 region: CASSLETNSPLHF. The CDR3 DNA follows: TGTGCCAGCAGCTTAGAGACCAATTCACCCCTCCACTTT.

The rearrangement uses TRBV7-6 and TRBJ2-3; D might be TRBD2 (6 bases). In germline, CDR1 is SGHVS, CDR2 FNYEAQ. V was clipped by 5 bases and J by 4 bases, with 13 bases between them. CDR3 length: 14 amino acids. This CDR3 reads CASSRMGGSDTQYF. The CDR3 nucleotides are TGTGCCAGCAGCCGAATGGGGGGATCAGATACGCAGTATTTT.

This clone is a singleton in its sample. The chain employs TRBV4-3 and TRBJ1-3, with D possibly matching TRBD1 (6 bases). CDR1 is LGHNA, CDR2 YSLEER, per germline. The CDR3 totals 17 residues. V was shortened by 4 bases and J by 2 bases, with 18 bases between the two germline ends. The CDR3 loop reads CASSRGRLTGAGNTIYF. The CDR3 region has the DNA TGCGCCAGCAGCCGGGGGCGGCTCACGGGAGCTGGAAACACCATATATTTT.

The rearrangement links TRBV28 to TRBJ2-7; 7 bases are shared with TRBD1. With 6 bases clipped from V and 4 bases from J, the junction kept 6 bases outside the gene matches. Germline V gene data show CDR1 as MDHEN and CDR2 as SYDVKM. This CDR3 region has 13 residues. As DNA, the CDR3 is TGTGCCAGCAGAACCGGGACAGAATACGAGCAGTACTTC. This codes for CASRTGTEYEQYF.

This sequence joins TRBV2 and TRBJ2-1; TRBD2 matches 9 bases. The length of the CDR3 is 15 residues. Trimming took 6 bases from V and 7 from J; bases not matched to a gene: 10. Germline V gene sequence: CDR1 SNHLY, CDR2 FYNNEI. CDR3 sequence reads: CASRGLSGRSNEQFF. DNA of the CDR3: TGTGCCAGCAGGGGGCTTAGCGGGAGATCGAATGAGCAGTTCTTC.